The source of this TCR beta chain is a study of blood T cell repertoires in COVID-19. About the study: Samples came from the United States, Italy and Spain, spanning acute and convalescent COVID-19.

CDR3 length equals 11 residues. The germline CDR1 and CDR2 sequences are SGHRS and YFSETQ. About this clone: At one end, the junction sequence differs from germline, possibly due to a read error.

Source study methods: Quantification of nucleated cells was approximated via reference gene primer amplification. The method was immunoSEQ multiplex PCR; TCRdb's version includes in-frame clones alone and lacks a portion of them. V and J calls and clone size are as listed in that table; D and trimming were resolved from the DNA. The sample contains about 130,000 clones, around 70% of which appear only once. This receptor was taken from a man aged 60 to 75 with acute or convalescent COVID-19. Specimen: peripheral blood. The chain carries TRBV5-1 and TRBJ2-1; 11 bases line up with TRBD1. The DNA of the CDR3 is TGCGCCAGCAGCTCGGGGACAGGGGGGGTCTTC. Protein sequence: CASSSGTGGVF.